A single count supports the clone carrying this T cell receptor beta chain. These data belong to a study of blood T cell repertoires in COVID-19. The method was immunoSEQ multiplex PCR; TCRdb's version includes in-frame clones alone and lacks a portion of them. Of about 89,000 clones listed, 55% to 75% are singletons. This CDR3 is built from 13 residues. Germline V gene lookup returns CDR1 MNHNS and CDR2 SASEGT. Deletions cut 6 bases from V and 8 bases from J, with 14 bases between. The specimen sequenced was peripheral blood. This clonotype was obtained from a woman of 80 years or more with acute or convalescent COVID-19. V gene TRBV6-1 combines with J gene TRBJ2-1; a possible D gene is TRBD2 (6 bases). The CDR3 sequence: CASRSRLVYEQFF. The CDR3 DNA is TGTGCCAGCAGGTCGCGACTAGTCTATGAGCAGTTCTTC.